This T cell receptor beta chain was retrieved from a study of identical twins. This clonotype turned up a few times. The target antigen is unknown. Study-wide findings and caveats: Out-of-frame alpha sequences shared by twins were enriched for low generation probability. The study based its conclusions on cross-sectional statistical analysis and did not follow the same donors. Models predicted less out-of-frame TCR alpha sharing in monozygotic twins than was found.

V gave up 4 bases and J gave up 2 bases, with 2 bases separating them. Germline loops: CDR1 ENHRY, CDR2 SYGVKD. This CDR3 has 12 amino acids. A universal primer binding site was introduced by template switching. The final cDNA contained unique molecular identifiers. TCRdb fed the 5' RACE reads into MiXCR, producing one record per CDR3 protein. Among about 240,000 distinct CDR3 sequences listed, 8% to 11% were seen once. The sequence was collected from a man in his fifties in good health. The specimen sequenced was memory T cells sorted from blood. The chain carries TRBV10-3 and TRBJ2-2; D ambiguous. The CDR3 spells CAISVNTGELFF. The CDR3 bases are TGTGCCATCAGTGTCAACACCGGGGAGCTGTTTTTT.